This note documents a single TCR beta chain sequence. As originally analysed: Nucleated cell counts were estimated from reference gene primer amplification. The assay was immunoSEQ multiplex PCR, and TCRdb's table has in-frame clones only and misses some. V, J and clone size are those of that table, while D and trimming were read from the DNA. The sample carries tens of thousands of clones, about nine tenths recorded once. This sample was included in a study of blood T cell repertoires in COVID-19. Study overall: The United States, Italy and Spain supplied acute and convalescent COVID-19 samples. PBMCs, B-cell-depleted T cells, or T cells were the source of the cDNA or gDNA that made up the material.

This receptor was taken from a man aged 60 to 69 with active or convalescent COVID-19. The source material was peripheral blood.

CDR3 sequence: CASSVRGTNWGNEQFF. DNA for the CDR3: TGTGCCAGCAGCGTGAGAGGGACAAATTGGGGCAATGAGCAGTTCTTC. V is TRBV11-2 and J is TRBJ2-1, with a tentative D call TRBD1 (6 bases). CDR3 size: 16 residues. Germline V lookup: CDR1 SGHAT, CDR2 FQNNGV. V was trimmed by 5 bases and J by 6 bases, leaving 20 bases between them.